The entry below gives a single T cell receptor (beta chain) sequence along with its context. Its cognate antigen is unknown. TCRdb passed the reads through MiXCR, listing each CDR3 protein once. The sample has approximately 100,000 distinct CDR3 sequences; more than 20% are singletons. V dropped 0 bases and J dropped 6 bases, with 15 bases sitting between them. The length of the CDR3 is 15 residues. Germline V gives CDR1 DFQATT, CDR2 SNEGSKA (reference sequence). This specimen belongs to a study of T cell repertoires in cytomegalovirus infection. About the research overall: Signatures in public TCR beta sequences pointed to both CMV infection and matching HLA type.

The study, taken as a whole, reports: Cumulative frequency (of public TCR beta family members) identified carriers of CMV plus the relevant HLA. There were HLA-C-restricted CMV-specific TCR beta clonotypes dominating the ex vivo response.

Sequencing was done on a sample of CD8+ T cells from PBMCs. The receptor's source is a human donor in good health (CMV status not recorded). Some clones in this sample may be carry-over from other donors' samples. The chain carries TRBV20-1 and TRBJ2-1; D call uncertain. The CDR3 loop is CSARDPSDPPNEQFF. The CDR3 DNA follows: TGCAGTGCTAGAGATCCCAGCGACCCCCCCAATGAGCAGTTCTTC.